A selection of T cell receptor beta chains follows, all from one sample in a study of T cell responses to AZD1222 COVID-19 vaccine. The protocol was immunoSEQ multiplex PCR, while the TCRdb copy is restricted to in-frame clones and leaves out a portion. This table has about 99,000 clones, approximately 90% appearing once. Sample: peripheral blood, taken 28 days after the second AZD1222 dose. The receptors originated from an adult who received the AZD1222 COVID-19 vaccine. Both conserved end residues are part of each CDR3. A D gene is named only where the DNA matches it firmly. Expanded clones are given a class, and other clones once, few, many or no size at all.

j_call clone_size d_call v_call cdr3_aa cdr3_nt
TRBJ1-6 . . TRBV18 CASSPRGEYNSPLHF TGTGCCAGCTCACCACGGGGCGAATATAATTCACCCCTCCACTTT
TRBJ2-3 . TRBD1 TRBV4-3 CASSSYQGQGQSDTQYF TGCGCCAGCAGCTCCTACCAGGGACAGGGGCAGTCAGATACGCAGTATTTT
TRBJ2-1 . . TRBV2 CASRTGPDNEQFF TGTGCCAGCAGAACCGGTCCTGACAATGAGCAGTTCTTC
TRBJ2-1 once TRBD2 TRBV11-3 CASSLGTSGSYNEQFF TGTGCCAGCAGCTTAGGCACTAGCGGGAGTTACAATGAGCAGTTCTTC
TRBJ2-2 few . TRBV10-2 CASSEGRNANTGELFF TGCGCCAGCAGTGAGGGACGCAACGCGAACACCGGGGAGCTGTTTTTT
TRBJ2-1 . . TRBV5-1 CASSPRLGGEQFF TGCGCCAGCAGCCCAAGACTGGGTGGGGAGCAGTTCTTC
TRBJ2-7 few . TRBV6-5 CASKSDTYEQYF TGTGCCAGCAAATCGGATACCTACGAGCAGTACTTC
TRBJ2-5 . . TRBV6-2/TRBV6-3 CASSYAGQTQYF TGTGCCAGCAGTTACGCAGGGCAGACCCAGTACTTC
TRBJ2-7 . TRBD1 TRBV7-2 CASSFSGTGSYEQYF TGTGCCAGCAGCTTTTCCGGGACAGGGTCCTACGAGCAGTACTTC
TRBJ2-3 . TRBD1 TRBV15 CATSRDRATDTQYF TGTGCCACCAGCAGGGACAGGGCCACAGATACGCAGTATTTT
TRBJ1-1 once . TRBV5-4 CASTFDKAPEAFF TGTGCCAGCACCTTCGACAAGGCCCCTGAAGCTTTCTTT
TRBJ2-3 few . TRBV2 CASRGTDTQYF TGTGCCAGCAGGGGAACAGATACGCAGTATTTT
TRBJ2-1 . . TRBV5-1 CASSLSGGYNEQFF TGCGCCAGCAGCTTGAGCGGAGGGTACAATGAGCAGTTCTTC
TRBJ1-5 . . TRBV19 CASMGAGYQPQHF TGTGCCAGTATGGGGGCAGGGTATCAGCCCCAGCATTTT
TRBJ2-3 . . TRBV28 CASAGPTDTQYF TGTGCCAGCGCGGGCCCCACAGATACGCAGTATTTT
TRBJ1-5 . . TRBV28 CASSLSYNQPQHF TGTGCCAGCAGTTTGTCTTACAATCAGCCCCAGCATTTT
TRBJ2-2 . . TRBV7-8 CASSPQTSKTGELFF TGTGCCAGCAGTCCCCAGACTAGTAAAACCGGGGAGCTGTTTTTT
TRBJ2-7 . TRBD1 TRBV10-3 CAIGGPRTGTPYEQYF TGTGCCATCGGAGGGCCGAGGACAGGGACTCCCTACGAGCAGTACTTC
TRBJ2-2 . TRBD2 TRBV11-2 CASSVSGRAYGRELFF TGTGCCAGCAGCGTTAGCGGGAGGGCCTACGGGAGGGAGCTGTTTTTT
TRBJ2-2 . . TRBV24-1 CATSDLVRSELFF TGTGCCACCAGTGACCTCGTCCGAAGCGAGCTGTTTTTT
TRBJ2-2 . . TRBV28 CASSLVSGLGTGELFF TGTGCCAGCAGTTTAGTTTCCGGGTTGGGCACCGGGGAGCTGTTTTTT
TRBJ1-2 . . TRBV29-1 CSVVLGGNYGYTF TGCAGCGTTGTCCTTGGCGGAAACTATGGCTACACCTTC
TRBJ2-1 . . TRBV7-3 CASSFGRSYNEQFF TGTGCCAGCAGCTTCGGGAGATCCTACAATGAGCAGTTCTTC
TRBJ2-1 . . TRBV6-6 CASSYLPDISYNEQFF TGTGCCAGCAGTTACCTTCCGGACATCTCCTACAATGAGCAGTTCTTC
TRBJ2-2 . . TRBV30 CAWIRGWELFF TGTGCCTGGATAAGGGGGTGGGAGCTGTTTTTT
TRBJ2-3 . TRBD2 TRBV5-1 CASSLLTSGSLSTDTQYF TGCGCCAGCAGCTTGTTGACTAGCGGGAGTCTAAGCACAGATACGCAGTATTTT
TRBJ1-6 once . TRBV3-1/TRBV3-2 CASSPRENSPLHF TGTGCCAGCAGCCCTAGGGAAAATTCACCCCTCCACTTT
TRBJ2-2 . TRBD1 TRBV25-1 CASSPPWGQGNTGELFF TGTGCCAGCAGTCCACCTTGGGGACAGGGTAACACCGGGGAGCTGTTTTTT
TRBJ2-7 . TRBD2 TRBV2 CASSPEAGSSYEQYF TGTGCCAGCAGTCCGGAAGCGGGAAGCTCCTACGAGCAGTACTTC
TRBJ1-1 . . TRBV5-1 CASKGGGLGTEAFF TGCGCCAGCAAAGGGGGGGGTTTAGGCACTGAAGCTTTCTTT
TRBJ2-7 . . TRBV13 CASSFSRQGTYEQYF TGTGCCAGCAGCTTCAGTCGGCAGGGGACCTACGAGCAGTACTTC
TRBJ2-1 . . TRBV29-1 CSVGAQVGDEQFF TGCAGCGTTGGGGCCCAGGTAGGGGATGAGCAGTTCTTC
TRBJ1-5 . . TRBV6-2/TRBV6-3 CASSPRAGETFYSNQPQHF TGTGCCAGCAGTCCCCGGGCAGGGGAAACCTTTTATAGCAATCAGCCCCAGCATTTT
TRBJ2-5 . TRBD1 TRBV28 CASSSPDREETQYF TGTGCCAGCAGTTCTCCAGACAGGGAAGAGACCCAGTACTTC
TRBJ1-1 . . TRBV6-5 CASSNSARTEAFF TGTGCCAGCAGTAATTCGGCCCGCACTGAAGCTTTCTTT
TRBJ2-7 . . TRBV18 CASSPKTGRSYEQYF TGTGCCAGCTCACCTAAGACAGGGAGGTCCTACGAGCAGTACTTC
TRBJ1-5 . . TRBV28 CASSPGRGNSGYNQPQHF TGTGCCAGCAGTCCAGGGAGAGGGAATTCGGGCTACAATCAGCCCCAGCATTTT
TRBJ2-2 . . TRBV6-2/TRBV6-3 CASSYNTNTGELFF TGTGCCAGCAGTTACAATACGAACACCGGGGAGCTGTTTTTT
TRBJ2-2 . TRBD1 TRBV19 CASSSRDRVFWTGELFF TGTGCCAGTAGTAGCCGGGACAGGGTATTCTGGACCGGGGAGCTGTTTTTT
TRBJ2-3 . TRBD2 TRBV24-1 CATSVGRALDTQYF TGTGCCACCAGTGTGGGGAGGGCCCTAGATACGCAGTATTTT
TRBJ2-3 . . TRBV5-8 CASSLLLTDTQYF TGTGCCAGCAGCTTACTACTCACAGATACGCAGTATTTT
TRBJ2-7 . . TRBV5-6 CASSLRGQLYEQYF TGTGCCAGCAGCTTGCGGGGGCAACTCTACGAGCAGTACTTC
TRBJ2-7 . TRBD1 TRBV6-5 CASSIGTGAPYEQYF TGTGCCAGCAGTATAGGGACAGGAGCCCCCTACGAGCAGTACTTC
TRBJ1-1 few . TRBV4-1 CASSQERQGRTEAFF TGCGCCAGCAGCCAAGAGCGGCAGGGGAGAACTGAAGCTTTCTTT
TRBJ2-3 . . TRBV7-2 CASSSQGGRTDTQYF TGTGCCAGCAGCTCCCAGGGGGGCCGCACAGATACGCAGTATTTT
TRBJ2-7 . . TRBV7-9 CASSFPGLYEQYF TGTGCCAGCAGCTTCCCGGGTTTGTACGAGCAGTACTTC
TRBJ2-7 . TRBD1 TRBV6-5 CASIGTGETYEQYF TGTGCCAGCATTGGGACAGGGGAGACCTACGAGCAGTACTTC
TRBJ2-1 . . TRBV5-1 CASSLVQSQNEQFF TGCGCCAGCAGCTTGGTACAAAGCCAGAATGAGCAGTTCTTC
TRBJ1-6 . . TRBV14 CASSFSPVANSPLHF TGTGCCAGCAGCTTTTCGCCCGTCGCTAATTCACCCCTCCACTTT
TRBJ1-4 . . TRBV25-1 CASSEVGGHEKLFF TGTGCCAGCAGCGAGGTAGGGGGACATGAAAAACTGTTTTTT
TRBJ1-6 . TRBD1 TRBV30 CAWMTGGVSPLHF TGTGCCTGGATGACAGGGGGCGTTTCACCCCTCCACTTT
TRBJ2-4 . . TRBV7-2 CASAKGGGGIQYF TGTGCCAGCGCTAAGGGCGGAGGGGGCATTCAGTACTTC
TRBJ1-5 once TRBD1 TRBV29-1 CSVSRGSGNQPQHF TGCAGCGTTTCCAGGGGGAGCGGCAATCAGCCCCAGCATTTT
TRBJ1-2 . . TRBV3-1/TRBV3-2 CASSQDSKRLSGYTF TGTGCCAGCAGCCAAGATTCAAAACGACTTAGTGGCTACACCTTC